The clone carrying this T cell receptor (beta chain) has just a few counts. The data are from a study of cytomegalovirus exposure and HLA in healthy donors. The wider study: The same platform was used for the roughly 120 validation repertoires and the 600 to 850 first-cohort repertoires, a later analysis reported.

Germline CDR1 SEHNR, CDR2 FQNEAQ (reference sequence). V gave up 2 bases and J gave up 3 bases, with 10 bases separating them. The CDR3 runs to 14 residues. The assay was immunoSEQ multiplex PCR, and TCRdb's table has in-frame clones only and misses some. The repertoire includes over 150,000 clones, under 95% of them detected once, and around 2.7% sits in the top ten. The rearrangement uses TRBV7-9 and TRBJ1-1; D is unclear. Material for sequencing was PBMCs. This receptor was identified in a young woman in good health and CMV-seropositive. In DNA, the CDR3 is TGTGCCAGCAGCTTATCCACCGGGGACACTGAAGCTTTCTTT. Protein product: CASSLSTGDTEAFF.